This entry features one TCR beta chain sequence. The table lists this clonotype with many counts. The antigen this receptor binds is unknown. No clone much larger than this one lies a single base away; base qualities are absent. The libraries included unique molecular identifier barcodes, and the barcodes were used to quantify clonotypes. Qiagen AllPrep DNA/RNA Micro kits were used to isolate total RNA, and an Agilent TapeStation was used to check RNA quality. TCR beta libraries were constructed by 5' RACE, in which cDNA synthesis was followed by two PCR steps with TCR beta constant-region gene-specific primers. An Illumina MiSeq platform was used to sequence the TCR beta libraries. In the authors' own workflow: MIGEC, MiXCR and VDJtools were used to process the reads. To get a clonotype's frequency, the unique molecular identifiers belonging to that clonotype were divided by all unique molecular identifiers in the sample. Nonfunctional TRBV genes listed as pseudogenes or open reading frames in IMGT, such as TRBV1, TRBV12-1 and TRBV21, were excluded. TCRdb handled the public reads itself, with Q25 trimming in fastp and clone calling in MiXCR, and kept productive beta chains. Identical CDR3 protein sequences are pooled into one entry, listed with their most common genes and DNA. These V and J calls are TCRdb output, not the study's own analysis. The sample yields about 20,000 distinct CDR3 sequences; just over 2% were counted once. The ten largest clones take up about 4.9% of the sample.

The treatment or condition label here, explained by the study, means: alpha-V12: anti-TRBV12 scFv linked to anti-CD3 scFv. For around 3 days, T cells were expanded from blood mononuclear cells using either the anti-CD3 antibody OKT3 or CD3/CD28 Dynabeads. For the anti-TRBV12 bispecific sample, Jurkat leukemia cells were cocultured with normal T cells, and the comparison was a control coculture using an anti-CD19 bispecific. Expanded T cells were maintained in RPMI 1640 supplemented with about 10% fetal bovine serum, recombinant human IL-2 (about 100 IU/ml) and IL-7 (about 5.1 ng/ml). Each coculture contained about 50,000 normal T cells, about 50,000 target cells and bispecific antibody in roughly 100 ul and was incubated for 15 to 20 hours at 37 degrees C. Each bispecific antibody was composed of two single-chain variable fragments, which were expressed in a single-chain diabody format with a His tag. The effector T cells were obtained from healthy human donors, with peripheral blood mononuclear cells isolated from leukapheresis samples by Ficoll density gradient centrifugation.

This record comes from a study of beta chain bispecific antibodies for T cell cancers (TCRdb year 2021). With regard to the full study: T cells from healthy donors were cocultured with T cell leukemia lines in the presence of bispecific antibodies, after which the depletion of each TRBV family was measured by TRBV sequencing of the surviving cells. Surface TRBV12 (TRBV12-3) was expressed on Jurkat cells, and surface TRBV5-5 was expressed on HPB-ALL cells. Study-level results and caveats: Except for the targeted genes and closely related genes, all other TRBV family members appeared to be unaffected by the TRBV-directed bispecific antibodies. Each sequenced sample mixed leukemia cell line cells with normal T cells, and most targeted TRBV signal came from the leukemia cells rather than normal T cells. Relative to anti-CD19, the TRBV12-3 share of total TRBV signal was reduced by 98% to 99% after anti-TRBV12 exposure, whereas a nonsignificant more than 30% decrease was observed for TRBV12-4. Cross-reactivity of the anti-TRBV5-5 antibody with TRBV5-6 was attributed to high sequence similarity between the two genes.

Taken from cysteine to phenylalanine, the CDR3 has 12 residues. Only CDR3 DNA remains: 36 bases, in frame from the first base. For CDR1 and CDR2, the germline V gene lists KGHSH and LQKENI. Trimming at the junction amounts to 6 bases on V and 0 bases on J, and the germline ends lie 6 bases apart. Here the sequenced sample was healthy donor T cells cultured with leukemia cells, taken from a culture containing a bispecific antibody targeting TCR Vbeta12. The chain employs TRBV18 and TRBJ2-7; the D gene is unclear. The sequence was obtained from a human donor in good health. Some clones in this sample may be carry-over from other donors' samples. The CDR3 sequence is CASSLSSYEQYF. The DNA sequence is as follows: TGTGCCAGCTCCCTAAGCTCCTACGAGCAGTACTTC.